This T cell receptor beta chain appears in the sequencing data of a study of molecular identifiers for immune sequencing clone quantification. TCRdb itself ran the PCR reads through MiXCR, one entry per CDR3 protein. The data show 40,000 to 45,000 distinct CDR3 sequences, over 15% seen once. Remarks on this clonotype: A much larger clone lies one base from this, so it may be a read error. Lacking the conserved final phenylalanine or tryptophan, this CDR3 likely reflects a read error.

The sequenced sample consisted of naive CD8+ T cells from blood, with Jurkat cell RNA spiked in. Documented subset: FACS-sorted CD8+CD4-CCR7+CD45RA+ naive T cells. This TCR derives from a human donor in good health. Some libraries in this study had Jurkat cell RNA spiked in.

CDR3: CASSLFNQPQHC. As DNA, the CDR3 is TGTGCCAGCAGCTTATTTAATCAGCCCCAGCATTGT. The chain recombines TRBV7-4 with TRBJ1-5; D remains ambiguous. Per the germline V gene, CDR1 is SGHVT and CDR2 is SQSDAQ. The V and J ends lost 2 bases and 4 bases respectively, with 3 bases between them. The length of the CDR3 is 12 residues.